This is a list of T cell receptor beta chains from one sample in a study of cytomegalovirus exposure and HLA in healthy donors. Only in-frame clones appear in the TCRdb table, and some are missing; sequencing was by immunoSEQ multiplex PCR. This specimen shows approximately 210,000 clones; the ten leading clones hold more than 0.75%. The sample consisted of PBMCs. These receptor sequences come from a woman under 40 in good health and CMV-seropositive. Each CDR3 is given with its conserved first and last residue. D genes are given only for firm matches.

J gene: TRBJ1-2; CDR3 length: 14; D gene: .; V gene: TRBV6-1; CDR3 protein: CASSEGQGFYGYTF; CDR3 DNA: TGTGCCAGCAGTGAAGGGCAGGGCTTCTATGGCTACACCTTC
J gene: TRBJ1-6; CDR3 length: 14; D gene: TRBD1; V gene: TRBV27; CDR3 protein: CASSSRGRFSPLHF; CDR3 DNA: TGTGCCAGCAGTTCCAGGGGGCGCTTTTCACCCCTCCACTTT
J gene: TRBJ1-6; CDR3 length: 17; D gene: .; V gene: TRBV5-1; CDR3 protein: CASSLNPPGGVGSPLHF; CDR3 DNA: TGCGCCAGCAGCTTAAATCCCCCCGGAGGGGTAGGTTCACCCCTCCACTTT
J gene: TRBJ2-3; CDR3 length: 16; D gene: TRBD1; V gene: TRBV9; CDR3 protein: CASSVVRTGGTDTQYF; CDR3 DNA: TGTGCCAGCAGCGTAGTCAGGACAGGTGGCACAGATACGCAGTATTTT
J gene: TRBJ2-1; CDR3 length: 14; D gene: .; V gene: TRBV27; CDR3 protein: CASSGWGLFTEQFF; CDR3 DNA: TGTGCCAGCAGTGGGTGGGGGCTTTTCACTGAGCAGTTCTTC
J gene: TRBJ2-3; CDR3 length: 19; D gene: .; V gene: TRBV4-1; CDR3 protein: CASSQGEALSETSTDTQYF; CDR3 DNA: TGCGCCAGCAGCCAAGGTGAGGCTTTATCCGAAACTAGCACAGATACGCAGTATTTT
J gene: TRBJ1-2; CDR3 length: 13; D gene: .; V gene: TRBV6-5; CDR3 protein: CATRTGLGYGYTF; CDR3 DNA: TGTGCCACCAGAACAGGGCTCGGCTATGGCTACACCTTC
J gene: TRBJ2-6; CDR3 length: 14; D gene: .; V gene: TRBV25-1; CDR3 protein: CASSGVTGANVLTF; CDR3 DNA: TGTGCCAGCAGTGGAGTTACCGGGGCCAACGTCCTGACTTTC
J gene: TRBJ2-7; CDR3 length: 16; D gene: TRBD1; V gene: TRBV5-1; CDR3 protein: CASSLALTGGTHEQYF; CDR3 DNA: TGCGCCAGCAGCTTGGCTTTGACAGGGGGCACCCACGAGCAGTACTTC
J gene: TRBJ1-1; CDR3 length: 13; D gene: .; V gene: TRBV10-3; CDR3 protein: CAISHRENTEAFF; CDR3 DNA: TGTGCCATCAGCCACAGGGAGAACACTGAAGCTTTCTTT
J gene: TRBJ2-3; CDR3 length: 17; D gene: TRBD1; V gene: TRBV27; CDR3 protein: CASSFSRTGPYTDTQYF; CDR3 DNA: TGTGCCAGCAGTTTTTCGAGGACAGGGCCGTACACAGATACGCAGTATTTT
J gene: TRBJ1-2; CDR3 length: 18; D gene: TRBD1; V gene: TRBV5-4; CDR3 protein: CASSLHSTDREVNYGYTF; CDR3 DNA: TGTGCCAGCAGCTTGCATTCGACGGACAGGGAGGTTAACTATGGCTACACCTTC
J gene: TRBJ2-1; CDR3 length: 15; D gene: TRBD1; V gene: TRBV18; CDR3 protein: CASSQRGQDPNEQFF; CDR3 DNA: TGTGCCAGCTCACAACGGGGACAGGATCCCAATGAGCAGTTCTTC
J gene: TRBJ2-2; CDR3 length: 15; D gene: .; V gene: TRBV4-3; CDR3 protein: CASSQDPPGTGELFF; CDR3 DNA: TGCGCCAGCAGCCAAGATCCCCCCGGGACCGGGGAGCTGTTTTTT
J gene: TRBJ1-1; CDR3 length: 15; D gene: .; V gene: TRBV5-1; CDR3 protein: CASSLGAILNTEAFF; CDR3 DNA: TGCGCCAGCAGCTTGGGGGCCATCCTGAACACTGAAGCTTTCTTT
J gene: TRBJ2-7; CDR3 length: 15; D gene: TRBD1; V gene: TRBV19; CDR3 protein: CASSTDRAKNYEQYF; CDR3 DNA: TGTGCCAGTAGTACAGACAGGGCAAAAAACTACGAGCAGTACTTC
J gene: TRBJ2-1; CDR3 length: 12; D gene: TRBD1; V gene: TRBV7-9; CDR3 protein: CADGQGGNEQFF; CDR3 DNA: TGTGCCGACGGACAGGGGGGCAATGAGCAGTTCTTC
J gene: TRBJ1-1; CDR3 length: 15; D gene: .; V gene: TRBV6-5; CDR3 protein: CASSYSTTGLTEAFF; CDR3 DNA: TGTGCCAGCAGTTACTCGACTACAGGGCTCACTGAAGCTTTCTTT